These 24 T cell receptor beta chains share one sample of origin, sequenced in a study of T cells in Graves' hyperthyroidism and ophthalmopathy. Template material for amplifying TCR beta CDR3 regions consisted of RNA transcripts. Researchers ran a first-round RT-PCR on the TCR CDR3 using the HTBI primer set. Using its own MiXCR run on the multiplex PCR reads, TCRdb lists one record per CDR3 protein. The table has about 410,000 distinct CDR3 sequences, over 12% seen once. The sample was blood. The receptors here all came from a man in his late teens or twenties with Graves' ophthalmopathy.

This clonotype has ten or more counts. This chain links TRBV11-3 with TRBJ1-1; 9 positions agree with TRBD1. CDR3 size: 17 residues. The V segment lost 2 bases and the J segment 0 bases; nucleotides outside the gene matches: 7. Germline values: CDR1 SGHNT, CDR2 YENEEA. The CDR3 loop is CASSLFGTGIMNTEAFF. The CDR3 nucleotides read TGTGCCAGCAGCTTATTCGGGACAGGGATCATGAACACTGAAGCTTTCTTT. The full variable domain, with the rest looked up from reference TRBV11-3 and TRBJ1-1, is EAGVVQSPRYKIIEKKQPVAFWCNPISGHNTLYWYLQNLGQGPELLIRYENEEAVDDSQLPKDRFSAERLKGVDSTLKIQPAELGDSAVYLCASSLFGTGIMNTEAFFGQGTRLTVV.

The chain employs TRBV6-5 and TRBJ1-5, with D unclear. Per the germline V gene, CDR1 is MNHEY and CDR2 is SVGAGI. V was pared by 4 bases and J by 5 bases, with 15 bases between. The CDR3 sequence is 15 residues long. The CDR3 nucleotides are TGTGCCAGCAGTTCTTTCACCATCTGGGATCAGCCCCAGCATTTT. Translation gives CASSSFTIWDQPQHF.

This sequence joins TRBV2 and TRBJ1-4, with 8 positions matching TRBD1. Germline loops: CDR1 SNHLY, CDR2 FYNNEI. This CDR3 is built from 14 residues. V lost 6 bases, J lost 8 bases, and 8 bases stayed unmatched. The CDR3 is CASSVGDRSEKLFF. Here the CDR3 DNA reads TGTGCCAGCAGCGTAGGGGACAGGTCCGAAAAACTGTTTTTT.

A note on this clonotype: The CDR3 does not end in the conserved phenylalanine or tryptophan, so this is likely a read error. This chain uses TRBV12-3 or TRBV12-4 with TRBJ2-7; 9 positions agree with TRBD2. The V segment lost 4 bases and the J segment 2 bases; nucleotides outside the gene matches: 9. This CDR3 comprises 16 residues. For the CDR3, the DNA is TGTGCCAGCAGTTCCCCGGGACTAGCAGGTACCTACGAGCAGTACCTC. It translates to CASSSPGLAGTYEQYL.

Comments on this clonotype: An end of the junction differs from the germline gene, which may be a read error. The V and J genes are TRBV6-2 or TRBV6-3 and TRBJ1-2; the D gene is possibly TRBD1 (5 bases). The CDR3 consists of 14 residues. CDR1 and CDR2 (germline): MNHEY, SVGEGT. The chain's CDR3 is CASSYGTANYGYTF. The CDR3 DNA reads TGTGCCAGTAGTTACGGGACGGCAAACTATGGCTACACCTTC.

V gene TRBV4-2 combines with J gene TRBJ2-7; 10 bases map to TRBD1. The germline V gene encodes CDR1 LGHNA and CDR2 YNFKEQ. Unmatched junction bases numbered 4, after V lost 2 bases and J lost 6 bases. The CDR3 contains 14 residues. Here the CDR3 reads CASSQLGQGTEQYF. The DNA of the CDR3 is TGTGCCAGCAGCCAATTGGGACAGGGGACCGAGCAGTACTTC.

Concerning this clonotype: It may be a read error: a sequence one base away is much more abundant. The chain joins TRBV13 to TRBJ2-1, with 11 bases that match TRBD1. The CDR3 is 14 amino acids. V dropped 5 bases and J dropped 9; count of bases not matched to a gene: 6. CDR1 is PRHDT and CDR2 is FYEKMQ in the germline V gene (reference sequence). The CDR3 sequence is CASSPTGTGGEQFF. The CDR3, as DNA: TGTGCCAGCAGCCCAACCGGGACAGGGGGTGAGCAGTTCTTC.

The genes are TRBV20-1 and TRBJ2-7; 11 bases agree with TRBD1. Per the germline V gene, CDR1 is DFQATT and CDR2 is SNEGSKA (reference sequence). CDR3 length equals 18 residues. J gave up 0 bases and V 2 bases, and 12 bases lay outside the gene matches. The CDR3 DNA reads as TGCAGTGCTAGAACCGGGACAGGGGGTCAACGTAACTCCTACGAGCAGTACTTC. Protein product: CSARTGTGGQRNSYEQYF.

This clonotype was seen at least ten times. This rearrangement joins TRBV13 to TRBJ2-1; the D is unclear. In germline, CDR1 is PRHDT, CDR2 FYEKMQ (reference sequence). Trimming removed 0 bases at V and 0 bases at J, with 9 bases between. The CDR3 runs to 16 residues. The CDR3 nucleotides are TGTGCCAGCAGCTTAGGACGGAGCCCCTCCTACAATGAGCAGTTCTTC. It yields the protein CASSLGRSPSYNEQFF.

This clonotype was seen a few times. This chain links TRBV19 with TRBJ1-6; a possible D gene is TRBD1 (6 bases). This CDR3 contains 16 residues. Germline values: CDR1 LNHDA, CDR2 SQIVND (reference sequence). The ends were cut back, 7 bases at V and 8 bases at J, with 21 bases in the middle. In DNA form, the CDR3 reads TGTGCCAGTACCACCCTTCGCGGGGGGCCACATTCACCCCTCCACTTT. Protein product: CASTTLRGGPHSPLHF.

A note on this clonotype: A much larger clone differs from this one at a single base, so this may be a read error. J is TRBJ2-5 and V is TRBV13; 9 nucleotides line up with TRBD2. There are 17 residues in the CDR3. The germline gives CDR1 PRHDT, CDR2 FYEKMQ (reference sequence). The CDR3 here is CASSSRVAGVIQEAQYF. CDR3 sequence (DNA): TGTGCCAGCAGCTCCCGGGTAGCGGGGGTGATACAAGAGGCCCAGTACTTC.

In this sample, this clonotype turned up many times. The chain is built from TRBV10-3 and TRBJ2-1, with D hard to call. Germline loops: CDR1 ENHRY, CDR2 SYGVKD. The V end was cut by 6 bases, the J end by 5 bases, with 14 bases between. This CDR3 is 14 amino acids long. The DNA of the CDR3 is TGTGCCATCAGCCTCCTAGGCAGCGACAATGAGCAGTTCTTC. Amino acids: CAISLLGSDNEQFF.

The rearrangement uses TRBV5-6 and TRBJ1-5; 8 bases are shared with TRBD1. Germline trimming cut 0 bases from V and 7 bases from J; bases unmatched to any gene: 9. Germline CDR1 SGHDT, CDR2 YYEEEE. This CDR3 contains 16 residues. The CDR3 spells CASSLGGAGGMQPQHF. For the CDR3, the DNA is TGTGCCAGCAGCTTGGGGGGGGCAGGGGGCATGCAGCCCCAGCATTTT.

This clonotype showed up many times. CDR3 in DNA: TGCGCCAGCAGCTGGACGGGACAGGCTTACGGAATGAACACTGAAGCTTTCTTT. This translates into CASSWTGQAYGMNTEAFF. The chain has TRBV5-1 and TRBJ1-1; 8 positions agree with TRBD1. The CDR3 runs to 18 residues. CDR1 is SGHRS, CDR2 YFSETQ, per germline. Unmatched junction bases numbered 13, after V lost 3 bases and J lost 0 bases.

The J gene is TRBJ2-3, the V gene TRBV4-1; D is possibly TRBD1 (5 bases). The CDR3 spans 14 residues. CDR1 and CDR2 (germline): MGHRA, YSYEKL. The V gene lost 0 bases and the J gene lost 7 bases, with 11 bases spanning the gap. CDR3: CASSQEKGPHTQYF. The DNA of the CDR3 is TGCGCCAGCAGCCAAGAGAAGGGGCCACATACGCAGTATTTT.

This clonotype was detected ten times or more. V and J are TRBV20-1 and TRBJ2-1, with 11 bases aligning to TRBD1. The trim removed 6 bases at V and 6 bases at J, leaving 7 bases unmatched. Germline V lookup: CDR1 DFQATT, CDR2 SNEGSKA (reference sequence). There are 14 residues in the CDR3. This CDR3 reads CSAAGTGGFNEQFF. The DNA of the CDR3 is TGCAGTGCAGCCGGGACAGGGGGTTTCAATGAGCAGTTCTTC.

This clonotype was detected many times. The chain joins TRBV7-9 to TRBJ2-7; D is possibly TRBD1 or TRBD2 (5 bases each). The CDR3 runs to 16 residues. Trimming cost V 4 bases and J 1 base, with 17 bases left between them. Germline V gives CDR1 SEHNR, CDR2 FQNEAQ (reference sequence). CDR3 DNA: TGTGCCAGCAGCTCGCGCCGGGACGCAGCATCCTACGAGCAGTACTTC. It yields the protein CASSSRRDAASYEQYF. Looking up the rest from reference TRBV7-9 and TRBJ2-7 gives the full variable domain: DTGVSQNPRHKITKRGQNVTFRCDPISEHNRLYWYRQTLGQGPEFLTYFQNEAQLEKSRLLSDRFSAERPKGSFSTLEIQRTEQGDSAMYLCASSSRRDAASYEQYFGPGTRLTVT.

J is TRBJ1-1 and V is TRBV28, with 9 positions matching TRBD1. CDR1 is MDHEN, CDR2 SYDVKM, per germline. V lost 4 bases, J lost 4 bases, and 10 bases stayed unmatched. The CDR3 consists of 16 residues. CDR3 DNA: TGTGCCAGCAGTTCTACCGGGACAGGGTCGGGCACTGAAGCTTTCTTT. This encodes CASSSTGTGSGTEAFF.

In regard to this clonotype: This sequence may be a read error, since a much larger clone differs from it by one base. In nucleotides, the CDR3 is TGTGCCACCAGCGGAGATGGGGGAGCGCTACAAGAGACCCAGTACTTC. Translated, it gives CATSGDGGALQETQYF. The chain uses TRBV15 and TRBJ2-5; D is perhaps TRBD1 or TRBD2 (5 bases each). Per the germline V gene, CDR1 is LNHNV and CDR2 is YYDKDF (reference sequence). The CDR3 runs to 16 residues.

This clonotype has ten or more counts. The chain is built from TRBV2 and TRBJ2-5; 12 bases line up with TRBD2. J gave up 4 bases and V 6 bases, and 0 bases lay outside the gene matches. CDR1 SNHLY and CDR2 FYNNEI come from the germline V gene. The CDR3 length is 13 residues. The CDR3 sequence: CASRGLAGETQYF. The DNA of the CDR3 is TGTGCCAGCAGGGGACTAGCGGGAGAGACCCAGTACTTC.

This clonotype was observed a handful of times. A clone one base away is much larger, so this may be a read error. The rearrangement uses TRBV4-1 and TRBJ2-1, with 11 positions matching TRBD2. The CDR3 covers 16 residues. Losses at the gene ends were 8 bases for V and 8 bases for J; bases not matched to a gene: 14. The germline CDR1 and CDR2 sequences are MGHRA and YSYEKL. CDR3 in amino acids: CASASGRLGEHDEQFF. The DNA of the CDR3 is TGCGCCAGCGCTAGCGGGAGGCTCGGGGAACACGATGAGCAGTTCTTC.

Many counts were recorded for this clonotype. This chain connects TRBV2 to TRBJ1-1, with unresolved D. CDR1 is SNHLY, CDR2 FYNNEI, per germline. V was cut by 1 base and J by 11 bases, with 8 bases left in between. This CDR3 is built from 11 residues. As DNA, the CDR3 is TGTGCCAGCAGTGAAGAAGGGCGGGCTTTCTTT. It specifies CASSEEGRAFF.

Concerning this clonotype: This may be a read error: a much more frequent sequence differs by one nucleotide. The conserved closing phenylalanine or tryptophan is absent in this CDR3, likely reflecting a read error. This chain connects TRBV20-1 to TRBJ1-6; 8 nucleotides agree with TRBD1. Germline CDR1 reads DFQATT; CDR2 reads SNEGSKA (reference sequence). Unmatched junction bases numbered 5, after V lost 1 base and J lost 9 bases. This CDR3 region has 14 residues. The CDR3, as DNA: TGCAGTGCTAGAGTAAACAGGGGGGTTTCACCCCTCCACCTT. Translation gives CSARVNRGVSPLHL.

The J gene is TRBJ2-7, the V gene TRBV28, with 15 positions matching TRBD2. V gave up 7 bases and J gave up 6 bases; unmatched junction bases: 10. This CDR3 contains 16 residues. Germline CDR1 MDHEN, CDR2 SYDVKM. The CDR3 region has the DNA TGTGCCAGCACCTTGGGACTAGCGGGAGGAGTTGGCGAGCAGTACTTC. Translated: CASTLGLAGGVGEQYF.